The rows below give T cell receptor beta chains drawn from one sample of a study of blood T cell repertoires in COVID-19. The data were produced by immunoSEQ multiplex PCR, yet TCRdb's version contains in-frame clones alone and is incomplete. Among some 60,000 clones, around nine tenths were seen once, and the ten largest hold more than 1%. Sequences were obtained from peripheral blood. Every receptor here comes from a man between 65 and 85 years old with acute or convalescent COVID-19. The CDR3 runs from the conserved cysteine through the conserved F or W. The order of the fields is clone size, D gene, J gene, V gene, CDR3 DNA, CDR3 protein. The D gene is left open where the match is weak. Clone size is given for some rows only: seen once, a few or many times, or a class if the clone is expanded.

>-|-|TRBJ2-1|TRBV24-1
TGTGCCACCAGTGATTTAACCAGTATTTCGAATGAGCAGTTCTTC
CATSDLTSISNEQFF
>few|-|TRBJ1-1|TRBV6-5
TGTGCCAGCAGTTACTCAGGCGGAATGAACACTGAAGCTTTCTTT
CASSYSGGMNTEAFF
>-|TRBD1|TRBJ1-2|TRBV5-6
TGTGCCAGCAGAAGACAGGGTCCGTATGGCTACACCTTC
CASRRQGPYGYTF
>-|TRBD1|TRBJ1-1|TRBV28
TGTGCCAGCAGTTTTGGCAGGGGGGCGAGGACTGAAGCTTTCTTT
CASSFGRGARTEAFF
>-|TRBD1|TRBJ2-3|TRBV3-1/TRBV3-2
TGTGCCAGCAGCCAGCAACAGGGGAATACGCAGTATTTT
CASSQQQGNTQYF
>-|-|TRBJ1-1|TRBV7-8
TGTGCCAGCAGCTTAGCGGCGGGGAGGTTTCTATCCCACACTGAAGCTTTCTTT
CASSLAAGRFLSHTEAFF
>-|TRBD1|TRBJ2-2|TRBV11-3
TGTGCCAGCAGCAGGACAGGGGGCCCCGGGGAGCTGTTTTTT
CASSRTGGPGELFF
>-|TRBD1|TRBJ1-6|TRBV30
TGTGCCTTTCTGGGACAGCCTAATTCACCCCTCCACTTT
CAFLGQPNSPLHF
>once|TRBD2|TRBJ2-5|TRBV7-9
TGTGCCAGCAGCTTATCTAGCGGGGAACAAGAGACCCAGTACTTC
CASSLSSGEQETQYF
>-|TRBD2|TRBJ2-2|TRBV18
TGTGCCAGCTCAGGAGCGGGATTGAGGACCGGGGAGCTGTTTTTT
CASSGAGLRTGELFF
>-|-|TRBJ2-4|TRBV6-5
TGTGCCAGCAGTACCTATACCTTAAAAAACATTCAGTACTTC
CASSTYTLKNIQYF
>-|TRBD1|TRBJ2-7|TRBV29-1
TGCAGCGTTGAACCTGGACAGGGGAGGATCGAGCAGTACTTC
CSVEPGQGRIEQYF
>-|TRBD1|TRBJ1-6|TRBV23-1
TGCGCCAGCAGTCAAACTAAGGGACAGGGGAGTGGGAATTCACCCCTCCACTTT
CASSQTKGQGSGNSPLHF
>few|-|TRBJ1-2|TRBV12-3/TRBV12-4
TGTGCCAGCAGCACCTCCCTAAATTATGGCTACACCTTC
CASSTSLNYGYTF
>-|-|TRBJ1-1|TRBV6-5
TGTGCCACTAAAAGGCCATCCAGGGTTAACACTGAAGCTTTCTTT
CATKRPSRVNTEAFF
>-|-|TRBJ1-2|TRBV20-1
TGCAGTGCTCCAGGGCTGAGCGGCTACACCTTC
CSAPGLSGYTF
>-|-|TRBJ1-5|TRBV28
TGTGCCAGCAGGAGATCGGGAGGAGGGCCGGAACAGCCCCAGCATTTT
CASRRSGGGPEQPQHF
>once|TRBD1|TRBJ1-5|TRBV19
TGTGCCAGTAGTCATAAGGGACAGGGGCCTGGGGCCCAGCATTTT
CASSHKGQGPGAQHF
>-|TRBD1|TRBJ2-5|TRBV29-1
TGCAGCGTTGGGGCAGGACAGGGGTTCGGAGAGACCCAGTACTTC
CSVGAGQGFGETQYF
>few|-|TRBJ1-6|TRBV6-5
TGTGCCAGCAGTTACCGGGGCTATAATTCACCCCTCCACTTT
CASSYRGYNSPLHF
>-|TRBD2|TRBJ2-7|TRBV30
TGTGCCTGGAGTAGCGGGGGTTTCTCCTACGAGCAGTACTTC
CAWSSGGFSYEQYF
>-|-|TRBJ1-2|TRBV28
TGTGCCAGCAGCCCAACAGGGCTCCAATCCTATGGCTACACCTTC
CASSPTGLQSYGYTF
>-|-|TRBJ2-3|TRBV11-2
TGTGCCAGCGATACCCGGACTAACTCAGATACGCAGTATTTT
CASDTRTNSDTQYF
>-|-|TRBJ2-5|TRBV14
TGTGCCAGCAGCCCAAGTATCAGGGGGACTCAGGAGACCCAGTACTTC
CASSPSIRGTQETQYF
>-|TRBD1|TRBJ2-2|TRBV14
TGTGCCAGCAGCCGCGGACAGGTGAACACCGGGGAGCTGTTTTTT
CASSRGQVNTGELFF
>-|-|TRBJ1-5|TRBV6-1
TGTGCCAGCAGTGACTTGTCAGGGGTTAGGAATCAGCCCCAGCATTTT
CASSDLSGVRNQPQHF
>-|-|TRBJ2-7|TRBV6-1
TGTGCCAGCAATGAAGACCCCGCAGGCTTCTCCTACGAGCAGTACTTC
CASNEDPAGFSYEQYF
>-|-|TRBJ1-1|TRBV28
TGTGCCAGCAGTTCTGGGGGCTCTGTCACTGAAGCTTTCTTT
CASSSGGSVTEAFF
>-|-|TRBJ2-1|TRBV7-6
TGTGCCAGCAGCTTAGCCCTCAATGAGCAGTTCTTC
CASSLALNEQFF
>-|TRBD1|TRBJ2-3|TRBV9
TGTGCCAGCAGCGCTCGCCTAGCTGACAGGGGAAGTACAGATACGCAGTATTTT
CASSARLADRGSTDTQYF
>-|-|TRBJ1-3|TRBV3-1/TRBV3-2
TGTGCCAGCGGGGAGGGGACACCAACTAGAGGAAACACCATATATTTT
CASGEGTPTRGNTIYF
>once|TRBD2|TRBJ2-1|TRBV19
TGTGCCAGTAGCCCGGGGAGGGCCGATGGAGAGCAGTTCTTC
CASSPGRADGEQFF
>-|TRBD1|TRBJ1-2|TRBV11-2
TGTGCCAGCAGGTTGACAGGGCTTAAGGGCTACACCTTC
CASRLTGLKGYTF
>-|TRBD1|TRBJ1-4|TRBV5-5
TGTGCCAGCAGCCAGGTTCAGGGGGGCCCTAATGAAAAACTGTTTTTT
CASSQVQGGPNEKLFF
>-|-|TRBJ2-7|TRBV11-2
TGTGCCAGCAGCATCCGGGACAAAACCTACGAGCAGTACTTC
CASSIRDKTYEQYF
>-|-|TRBJ2-3|TRBV12-5
TGTGCTAGTGGTTTGGGACAGAGTTTCACAGATACGCAGTATTTT
CASGLGQSFTDTQYF
>-|-|TRBJ1-2|TRBV20-1
TGCAGTGCTAGAGTGGGCGGCTACACCTTC
CSARVGGYTF
>-|TRBD1|TRBJ2-1|TRBV6-5
TGTGCCAGCAGCAGGGGGCCAAGCTCCTACAATGAGCAGTTCTTC
CASSRGPSSYNEQFF
>-|-|TRBJ1-1|TRBV5-1
TGCGCCAGCGGGGCAGGGTTGAACACTGAAGCTTTCTTT
CASGAGLNTEAFF